This T cell receptor beta chain was obtained from a study of blood T cell repertoires in COVID-19. CDR1 and CDR2 (germline): WNHNN, SYGVQD (reference sequence). This CDR3 has 13 residues. Between the trimmed V and J ends, which lost 6 bases and 0 bases, there was a span of 8 bases. TCRdb's copy holds only in-frame clones and misses some; the assay was immunoSEQ multiplex PCR. This sample yields 250,000 to 300,000 clones, of which 80% to 90% are seen a single time; over 7.5% belongs to the top ten. The sample consisted of PBMCs or T cells enriched from blood (not recorded which). The sequence was obtained from a man between 40 and 49 years old who had recovered from COVID-19. The V call is TRBV10-1, the J call TRBJ1-1; no clear D gene. This chain's CDR3 is CASRQTLNTEAFF. CDR3 nucleotides: TGCGCCAGCAGACAGACCTTGAACACTGAAGCTTTCTTT.